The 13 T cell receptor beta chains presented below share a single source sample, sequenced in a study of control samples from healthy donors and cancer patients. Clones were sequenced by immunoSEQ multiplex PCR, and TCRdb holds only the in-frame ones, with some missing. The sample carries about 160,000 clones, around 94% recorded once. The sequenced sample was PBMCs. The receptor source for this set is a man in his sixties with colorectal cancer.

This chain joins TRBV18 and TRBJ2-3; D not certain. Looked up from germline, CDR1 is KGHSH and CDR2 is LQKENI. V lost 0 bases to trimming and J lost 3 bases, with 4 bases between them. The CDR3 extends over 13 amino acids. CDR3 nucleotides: TGTGCCAGCTCACCACCCCCTACAGATACGCAGTATTTT. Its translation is CASSPPPTDTQYF.

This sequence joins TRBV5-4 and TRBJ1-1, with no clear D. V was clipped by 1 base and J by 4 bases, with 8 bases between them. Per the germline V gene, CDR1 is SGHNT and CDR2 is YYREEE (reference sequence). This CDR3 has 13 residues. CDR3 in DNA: TGTGCCAGCAGCTTGACAGTTCGCACTGAAGCTTTCTTT. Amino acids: CASSLTVRTEAFF.

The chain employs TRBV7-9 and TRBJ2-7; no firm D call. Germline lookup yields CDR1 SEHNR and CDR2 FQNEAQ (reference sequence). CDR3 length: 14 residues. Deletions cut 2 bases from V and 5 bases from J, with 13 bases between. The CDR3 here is CASSLSTGVDEQYF. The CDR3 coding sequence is TGTGCCAGCAGCTTATCTACTGGGGTAGACGAGCAGTACTTC.

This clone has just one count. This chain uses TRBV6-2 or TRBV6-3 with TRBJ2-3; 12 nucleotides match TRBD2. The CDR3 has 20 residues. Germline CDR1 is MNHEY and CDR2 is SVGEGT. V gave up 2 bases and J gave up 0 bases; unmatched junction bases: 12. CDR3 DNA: TGTGCCAGCAGTTACCGGAGAACTAGCGGGGGGCCTTCTAGCACAGATACGCAGTATTTT. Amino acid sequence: CASSYRRTSGGPSSTDTQYF.

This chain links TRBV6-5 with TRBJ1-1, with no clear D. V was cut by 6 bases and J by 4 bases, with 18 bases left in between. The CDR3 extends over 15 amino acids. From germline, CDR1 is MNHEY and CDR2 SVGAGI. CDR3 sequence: CASRDFAAGTTEAFF. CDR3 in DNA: TGTGCCAGCAGAGACTTTGCTGCGGGAACCACTGAAGCTTTCTTT.

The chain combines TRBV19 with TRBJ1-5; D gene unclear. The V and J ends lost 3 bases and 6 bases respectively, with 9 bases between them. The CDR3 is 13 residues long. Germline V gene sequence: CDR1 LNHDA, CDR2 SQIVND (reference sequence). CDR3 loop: CASSIGVGQPQHF. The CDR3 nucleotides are TGTGCCAGTAGTATTGGGGTTGGTCAGCCCCAGCATTTT.

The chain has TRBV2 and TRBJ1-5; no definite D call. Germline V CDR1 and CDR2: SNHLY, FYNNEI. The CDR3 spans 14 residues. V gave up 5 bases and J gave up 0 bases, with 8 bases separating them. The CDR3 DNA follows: TGTGCCAGCAGTCGCCGATATAGCAATCAGCCCCAGCATTTT. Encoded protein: CASSRRYSNQPQHF.

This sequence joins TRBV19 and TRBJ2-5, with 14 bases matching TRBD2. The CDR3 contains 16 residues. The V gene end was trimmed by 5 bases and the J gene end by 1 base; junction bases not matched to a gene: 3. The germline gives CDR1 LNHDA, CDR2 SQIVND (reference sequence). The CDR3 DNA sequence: TGTGCCAGTAGTGTGGGACTAGCGGGGGTCCAAGAGACCCAGTACTTC. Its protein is CASSVGLAGVQETQYF.

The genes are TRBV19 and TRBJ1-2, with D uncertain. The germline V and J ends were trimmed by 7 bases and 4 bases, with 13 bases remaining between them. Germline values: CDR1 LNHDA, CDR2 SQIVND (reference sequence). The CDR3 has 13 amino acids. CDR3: CASNSALSYGYTF. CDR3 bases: TGTGCCAGTAACTCTGCCCTAAGCTATGGCTACACCTTC.

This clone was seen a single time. Here the CDR3 DNA reads TGTGCCAGCAGCGTAGGGGGTAGCGGAGAGACCCAGTACTTC. Translating it yields CASSVGGSGETQYF. The chain has TRBV9 and TRBJ2-5; D possibly corresponds to TRBD2 (6 bases). CDR3 length equals 14 residues. Germline V CDR1 and CDR2: SGDLS, YYNGEE. Trimming took off 0 bases at V and 4 bases at J, with 10 bases between the two ends. Filled out from reference TRBV9 and TRBJ2-5, the complete variable domain reads DSGVTQTPKHLITATGQRVTLRCSPRSGDLSVYWYQQSLDQGLQFLIQYYNGEERAKGNILERFSAQQFPDLHSELNLSSLELGDSALYFCASSVGGSGETQYFGPGTRLLVL.

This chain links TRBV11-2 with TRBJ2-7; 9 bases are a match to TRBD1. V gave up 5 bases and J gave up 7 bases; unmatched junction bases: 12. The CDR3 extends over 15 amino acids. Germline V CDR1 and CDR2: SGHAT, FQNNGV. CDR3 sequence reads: CASSPGTGYLGEQYF. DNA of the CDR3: TGTGCCAGCAGCCCCGGGACAGGGTATCTTGGGGAGCAGTACTTC.

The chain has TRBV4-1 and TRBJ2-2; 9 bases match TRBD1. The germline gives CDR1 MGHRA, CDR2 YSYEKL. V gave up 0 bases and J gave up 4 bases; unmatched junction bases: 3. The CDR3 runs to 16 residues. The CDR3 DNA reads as TGCGCCAGCAGCCAAGAGGGACAGGGATCCACCGGGGAGCTGTTTTTT. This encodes CASSQEGQGSTGELFF.

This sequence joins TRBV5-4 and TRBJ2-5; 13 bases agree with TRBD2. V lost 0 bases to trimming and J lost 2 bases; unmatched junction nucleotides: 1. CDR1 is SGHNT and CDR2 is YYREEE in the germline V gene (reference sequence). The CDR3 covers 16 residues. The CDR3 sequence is CASSLGTSGGQETQYF. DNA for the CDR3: TGTGCCAGCAGCTTGGGGACTAGCGGGGGACAAGAGACCCAGTACTTC.